Described below is a single T cell receptor beta chain sequence and its context. 60 Vbeta and 13 Jbeta primers were used in PCR. Sequencing was performed with immunoSEQ multiplex PCR; in TCRdb, only in-frame clones are kept and a portion is missing. Of around 150,000 clones in the sample, 60% to 80% are singletons; the top ten hold approximately 8.7%. Per the germline V gene, CDR1 is MNHEY and CDR2 is SVGAGI. This CDR3 has 14 residues. With 5 bases removed from V and 4 bases from J, the gap between germline ends came to 14 bases. This specimen belongs to a study of cytomegalovirus exposure and HLA in healthy donors. Study-level information: Early release data held 85 million or so unique TCRs from HLA-typed donors.

Sequencing input: PBMCs. The receptor's source is a man aged 18 to 29 in good health and CMV-seropositive. This chain connects TRBV6-5 to TRBJ1-1; no reliable D call. The CDR3 spells CASSPTEWSTEAFF. CDR3 nucleotides: TGTGCCAGCAGTCCGACCGAATGGAGCACTGAAGCTTTCTTT.